The 32 T cell receptor beta chains below come from one sample, sequenced in a study of T-cell reconstitution after alpha-beta-depleted transplantation in children. For TCRbeta, the library was prepared with unique molecular identifiers. TCRdb recomputed calls from the PCR reads with MiXCR, one row per CDR3 protein. Of about 350,000 distinct CDR3 sequences in the sample, 15% to 20% were seen once. The sequencing here drew on PBMCs, mostly from graft donor cells, taken 360 days after TCRalphabeta/CD19-depleted stem cell transplant. The origin of the receptors is a male patient between 2 and 10 years old who had a stem cell transplant for acute lymphoblastic leukemia, so the T cells may come from the graft donor.

This clonotype came up many times. V is TRBV20-1 and J is TRBJ2-5; TRBD2 is a possible D gene (6 bases). V was clipped by 6 bases and J by 5 bases, with 10 bases between them. Germline V gene data show CDR1 as DFQATT and CDR2 as SNEGSKA (reference sequence). The CDR3 contains 11 residues. CDR3 loop: CSALASETQYF. CDR3 nucleotides: TGCAGTGCACTAGCCTCCGAGACCCAGTACTTC.

The table lists this clonotype with a few counts. The chain recombines TRBV15 with TRBJ2-2, with 7 bases identical to TRBD2. V shed 4 bases and J 5 bases; nucleotides not matched to a gene: 7. Germline CDR1 and CDR2: LNHNV and YYDKDF (reference sequence). The CDR3 is made up of 15 amino acids. CDR3: CATSKQRGLTGELFF. The CDR3 bases are TGTGCCACCAGCAAACAGCGGGGTCTGACCGGGGAGCTGTTTTTT.

The chain couples TRBV5-1 to TRBJ1-4; 10 nucleotides match TRBD1. The CDR3 spans 15 residues. CDR1 SGHRS and CDR2 YFSETQ come from the germline V gene. The ends lost 4 bases at V and 5 bases at J; junction bases unmatched: 5. The DNA for the CDR3 is TGCGCCAGCAGCGGACAGGGGGGCACAAATGAAAAACTGTTTTTT. Translating gives CASSGQGGTNEKLFF. The full variable domain, its missing parts supplied by reference TRBV5-1 and TRBJ1-4, is KAGVTQTPRYLIKTRGQQVTLSCSPISGHRSVSWYQQTPGQGLQFLFEYFSETQRNKGNFPGRFSGRQFSNSRSEMNVSTLELGDSALYLCASSGQGGTNEKLFFGSGTQLSVL.

A few counts support this clonotype. The chain links TRBV5-6 to TRBJ2-5; D is unclear. The CDR3 has 14 amino acids. Trimming took 0 bases from V and 7 from J, leaving 13 bases between them. CDR1 and CDR2 (germline): SGHDT, YYEEEE. In DNA, the CDR3 is TGTGCCAGCAGCTTGGGGGTGGAAGGCGGGACCCAGTACTTC. Amino acids: CASSLGVEGGTQYF.

The chain has TRBV21-1 and TRBJ1-5. TRBV21-1 is deemed a pseudogene. The CDR3 extends over 13 amino acids. CDR3 loop: CASSKTNSPPQHF. The CDR3 region has the DNA TGTGCCAGCAGCAAAACCAACAGTCCGCCCCAGCATTTT.

A few counts support this clonotype. The CDR3 nucleotides are TGCAGTGCTAGTGGGGGGAGCGTAAATGAGCAGTTCTTC. Protein: CSASGGSVNEQFF. The chain is built from TRBV20-1 and TRBJ2-1; tentative D call: TRBD2 (6 bases). The length of the CDR3 is 13 residues. Trimming took off 3 bases at V and 7 bases at J, with 13 bases between the two ends. Germline assignment: CDR1 DFQATT and CDR2 SNEGSKA (reference sequence).

The V and J genes are TRBV4-3 and TRBJ2-7; a weak D match, TRBD1 (6 bases). The CDR3 is 14 residues long. Between the trimmed V and J ends, which lost 0 bases and 2 bases, there was a span of 8 bases. CDR1 and CDR2 (germline): LGHNA, YSLEER. The CDR3 protein is CASSQESGAYEQYF. CDR3 DNA: TGCGCCAGCAGCCAAGAGTCAGGGGCCTACGAGCAGTACTTC.

This clonotype was seen more than once but under ten times. This sequence joins TRBV29-1 and TRBJ2-1; 9 nucleotides agree with TRBD1. Germline V gene sequence: CDR1 SQVTM, CDR2 ANQGSEA. The CDR3 has 14 amino acids. Trimming cost V 3 bases and J 6 bases; bases outside gene matches: 6. This chain's CDR3 is CSVDPGQGSNEQFF. As DNA, the CDR3 is TGCAGCGTTGACCCGGGACAGGGAAGCAATGAGCAGTTCTTC.

V and J are TRBV6-2 or TRBV6-3 and TRBJ2-7, with TRBD2 matching 7 bases. The CDR3 has 15 amino acids. CDR1 MNHEY and CDR2 SVGEGT come from the germline V gene. V shed 6 bases, J shed 2 bases, and the junction held 10 bases outside the gene matches. The CDR3 loop reads CASRRLAYGAYEQYF. Written as DNA, the CDR3 is TGTGCCAGCAGAAGACTAGCCTATGGGGCCTACGAGCAGTACTTC.

This clonotype was observed a handful of times. The rearrangement uses TRBV29-1 and TRBJ1-3; D ambiguous. CDR1 and CDR2 (germline): SQVTM, ANQGSEA. This CDR3 is built from 11 residues. Trimming stripped 7 bases from V and 0 bases from J, with 4 bases between. CDR3 bases: TGCAGCGCTAGCTCTGGAAACACCATATATTTT. It is translated as CSASSGNTIYF.

This clonotype has more than one count but fewer than ten. The chain recombines TRBV28 with TRBJ2-2; weak D call: TRBD2 (5 bases). This CDR3 is built from 16 residues. V was clipped by 0 bases and J by 3 bases, with 11 bases between them. Germline V gene lookup returns CDR1 MDHEN and CDR2 SYDVKM. The chain's CDR3 is CASSLWEDSYTGELFF. For the CDR3, the DNA is TGTGCCAGCAGTTTATGGGAGGACTCCTACACCGGGGAGCTGTTTTTT. The whole variable domain, remainder taken from reference TRBV28 and TRBJ2-2, is DVKVTQSSRYLVKRTGEKVFLECVQDMDHENMFWYRQDPGLGLRLIYFSYDVKMKEKGDIPEGYSVSREKKERFSLILESASTNQTSMYLCASSLWEDSYTGELFFGEGSRLTVL.

The chain links TRBV27 to TRBJ2-1; D may be TRBD2 (6 bases). Trimming stripped 2 bases from V and 5 bases from J, with 10 bases between. Germline V gene lookup returns CDR1 MNHEY and CDR2 SMNVEV (reference sequence). The CDR3 length is 14 residues. The CDR3 DNA sequence: TGTGCCAGCAGTTTAACGGGAGAGGACAATGAGCAGTTCTTC. Amino acids: CASSLTGEDNEQFF.

This chain connects TRBV4-3 to TRBJ2-1; 9 nucleotides agree with TRBD2. Unmatched junction bases numbered 2, after V lost 0 bases and J lost 5 bases. This CDR3 has 15 amino acids. Germline CDR1 reads LGHNA; CDR2 reads YSLEER. The chain's CDR3 is CASSQDRTSDNEQFF. DNA for the CDR3: TGCGCCAGCAGCCAAGATCGGACTAGCGACAATGAGCAGTTCTTC.

The chain links TRBV29-1 to TRBJ2-7; 10 bases agree with TRBD1. This CDR3 is 14 amino acids long. V lost 5 bases and J lost 5; bases outside the gene matches: 9. CDR1 is SQVTM and CDR2 is ANQGSEA in the germline V gene. The CDR3 spells CSVLRGTGVHEQYF. As DNA, the CDR3 is TGCAGCGTTTTAAGGGGGACAGGGGTCCACGAGCAGTACTTC.

This clonotype was detected many times. The chain uses TRBV29-1 and TRBJ2-1; D is tentatively TRBD1 or TRBD2 (5 bases each). The CDR3 contains 12 residues. Germline V gene sequence: CDR1 SQVTM, CDR2 ANQGSEA. Trimming took 1 base from V and 6 from J, leaving 7 bases between them. CDR3 residues: CSVEAGANEQFF. CDR3 DNA: TGCAGCGTTGAAGCCGGGGCCAATGAGCAGTTCTTC.

The chain combines TRBV5-1 with TRBJ1-1; D is possibly TRBD1 (6 bases). The CDR3 sequence is 14 residues long. Trimming removed 0 bases from V and 7 bases from J, with 13 bases in between. Looked up from germline, CDR1 is SGHRS and CDR2 is YFSETQ. In DNA form, the CDR3 reads TGCGCCAGCAGCTTGGATATGACGACAGGTGAAGCTTTCTTT. Its protein product is CASSLDMTTGEAFF.

This clonotype was counted a few times. The chain is built from TRBV11-1 and TRBJ2-3, with 8 bases fitting TRBD2. CDR1 SGHAT and CDR2 FQDESV come from the germline V gene (reference sequence). Germline trimming cut 5 bases from V and 2 bases from J; bases unmatched to any gene: 12. The CDR3 runs 17 residues. CDR3 DNA: TGTGCCAGCAGCGGAGCGGGCGGGAGGATCCCCACAGATACGCAGTATTTT. Protein: CASSGAGGRIPTDTQYF.

The CDR3 here is CASSLLGSGNTIYF. Here the CDR3 DNA reads TGCGCCAGCAGCTTGTTGGGTTCTGGAAACACCATATATTTT. This chain links TRBV5-1 with TRBJ1-3, with unresolved D. This CDR3 is built from 14 residues. V lost 1 base, J lost 1 base, and 6 bases lay in between. The V gene's germline CDR1 is SGHRS and CDR2 YFSETQ. Together with reference TRBV5-1 and TRBJ1-3, the CDR3 gives the full variable domain: KAGVTQTPRYLIKTRGQQVTLSCSPISGHRSVSWYQQTPGQGLQFLFEYFSETQRNKGNFPGRFSGRQFSNSRSEMNVSTLELGDSALYLCASSLLGSGNTIYFGEGSWLTVV.

This clonotype came up a few times. The chain combines TRBV9 with TRBJ2-1; D may be TRBD1 (5 bases). Germline V gene lookup returns CDR1 SGDLS and CDR2 YYNGEE. The CDR3 contains 14 residues. With 0 bases removed from V and 8 bases from J, the gap between germline ends came to 12 bases. CDR3 region: CASSVGKGSDEQFF. DNA of the CDR3: TGTGCCAGCAGCGTAGGTAAGGGGTCGGATGAGCAGTTCTTC.

J is TRBJ2-1 and V is TRBV20-1, with 10 bases identical to TRBD2. This CDR3 spans 14 amino acids. V lost 6 bases, J lost 2 bases, and 4 bases stayed unmatched. Germline values: CDR1 DFQATT, CDR2 SNEGSKA (reference sequence). CDR3 sequence (DNA): TGCAGTGCAAATGGACTAGCGGCCTACAATGAGCAGTTCTTC. Amino acids: CSANGLAAYNEQFF.

This clonotype was observed a handful of times. The gene calls are TRBV12-3 or TRBV12-4 and TRBJ2-1; 7 bases align to TRBD1. The CDR3 is 15 residues long. V lost 7 bases, J lost 5 bases, and 11 bases stayed unmatched. CDR3 in DNA: TGTGCCAGCAATCAAAGGGGGCTCAGGGACAATGAGCAGTTCTTC. Protein sequence: CASNQRGLRDNEQFF.

This clonotype was counted a few times. The chain recombines TRBV5-5 with TRBJ1-1, with 7 bases lining up with TRBD1. With V trimmed by 4 bases and J by 1 base, 10 bases remained unmatched. This CDR3 region has 16 residues. Germline values: CDR1 SGHKS, CDR2 YYEKEE (reference sequence). DNA for the CDR3: TGTGCCAGCAGCCAGGGACAGAGATTGTGGAACACTGAAGCTTTCTTT. Protein: CASSQGQRLWNTEAFF.

In this sample, this clonotype turned up a few times. This sequence joins TRBV7-9 and TRBJ2-7, with 8 bases aligning to TRBD1. Trimming cost V 1 base and J 2 bases; bases outside gene matches: 10. Germline lookup yields CDR1 SEHNR and CDR2 FQNEAQ (reference sequence). The CDR3 is made up of 17 amino acids. The CDR3 spells CASSLGARTGRTYEQYF. The CDR3 region has the DNA TGTGCCAGCAGCTTAGGGGCCCGGACAGGGAGGACCTACGAGCAGTACTTC.

V usage is TRBV28 and J usage is TRBJ2-7; 8 positions agree with TRBD1. After removal of 3 bases from V and 6 bases from J, the junction contained 13 bases not matched to a gene. The V gene's germline CDR1 is MDHEN and CDR2 SYDVKM. This CDR3 is 16 amino acids long. CDR3 sequence reads: CASSFSPGQGESEQYF. For the CDR3, the DNA is TGTGCCAGCAGTTTTTCCCCCGGACAGGGCGAAAGCGAGCAGTACTTC.

This clonotype was observed a handful of times. The rearrangement links TRBV20-1 to TRBJ2-7, with 10 bases aligning to TRBD2. Per the germline V gene, CDR1 is DFQATT and CDR2 is SNEGSKA (reference sequence). The CDR3 runs 15 residues. The V segment lost 0 bases and the J segment 2 bases; nucleotides outside the gene matches: 4. Here the CDR3 reads CSAREPGLAAYEQYF. The CDR3, as DNA: TGCAGTGCTAGAGAACCCGGACTAGCGGCCTACGAGCAGTACTTC.

V and J are TRBV6-2 or TRBV6-3 and TRBJ1-1, with no clear D. Germline lookup yields CDR1 MNHEY and CDR2 SVGEGT. Trimming took 5 bases from V and 6 from J, leaving 13 bases between them. The CDR3 sequence is 13 residues long. Here the CDR3 DNA reads TGTGCCAGCAGTCGCCACGGAACAGCTGAAGCTTTCTTT. This encodes CASSRHGTAEAFF.

The rearrangement joins TRBV28 to TRBJ1-1; TRBD1 matches at 9 bases. CDR1 and CDR2 (germline): MDHEN, SYDVKM. Trimming at V came to 2 bases and at J to 5 bases, leaving 6 bases not matched to a gene. The CDR3 length is 15 residues. The CDR3 bases are TGTGCCAGCAGTTTACCGACAGGGGGTCCAACTGAAGCTTTCTTT. Protein: CASSLPTGGPTEAFF. The full variable domain, in which reference TRBV28 and TRBJ1-1 provide the parts outside the CDR3, is DVKVTQSSRYLVKRTGEKVFLECVQDMDHENMFWYRQDPGLGLRLIYFSYDVKMKEKGDIPEGYSVSREKKERFSLILESASTNQTSMYLCASSLPTGGPTEAFFGQGTRLTVV.

CDR3 amino acids: CAASGANVLTF. In nucleotides, the CDR3 is TGTGCGGCCTCTGGGGCCAACGTCCTGACTTTC. The chain uses TRBV7-9 and TRBJ2-6; D unresolved. CDR3 length equals 11 residues. The germline V gene has CDR1 SEHNR and CDR2 FQNEAQ (reference sequence).

This clonotype has a handful of counts. This chain uses TRBV28 with TRBJ2-2, with 10 bases identical to TRBD2. CDR1 is MDHEN and CDR2 is SYDVKM in the germline V gene. This CDR3 is 18 amino acids long. The J segment lost 5 bases and the V segment lost 5 bases, leaving 14 bases of the junction unmatched. Here the CDR3 DNA reads TGTGCCAGCAGTCCCCCGGCTCCGGGACTAGCGTTTACCGGGGAGCTGTTTTTT. Protein: CASSPPAPGLAFTGELFF.

In this sample, this clonotype turned up a few times. The chain carries TRBV20-1 and TRBJ2-7, with D perhaps matching TRBD2 (5 bases). V shed 0 bases and J shed 0 bases, with 15 bases lying between them. This CDR3 is built from 16 residues. Germline CDR1 and CDR2: DFQATT and SNEGSKA (reference sequence). The CDR3 DNA reads as TGCAGTGCTAGAGATTTTGTGGGAGCGCCCTCCTACGAGCAGTACTTC. As protein: CSARDFVGAPSYEQYF.

J is TRBJ2-3 and V is TRBV5-1, with 9 bases that match TRBD2. CDR1 and CDR2 (germline): SGHRS, YFSETQ. Germline trimming cut 2 bases from V and 2 bases from J; bases unmatched to any gene: 6. The CDR3 sequence is 16 residues long. In DNA form, the CDR3 reads TGCGCCAGCAGCTTATGGCTAGCGGGACTCACAGATACGCAGTATTTT. Its protein is CASSLWLAGLTDTQYF.

The chain uses TRBV7-2 and TRBJ1-1, with 10 positions matching TRBD1. The CDR3 is 14 residues long. CDR1 is SGHTA and CDR2 is FQGNSA in the germline V gene. V gave up 4 bases and J gave up 7 bases; unmatched junction bases: 6. CDR3 sequence (DNA): TGTGCCAGCAGCTGGGAGCGGGACAGGGGTGAAGCTTTCTTT. Amino acids: CASSWERDRGEAFF.